This T cell receptor (beta chain) was identified in a study of blood T cell repertoires in COVID-19. Looking at the study overall: Donors in the United States, Italy and Spain gave samples during acute or convalescent COVID-19. PBMCs, B-cell-depleted T cells, or T cells were the source of the cDNA or gDNA that made up the material.

Original analysis: Amplification of reference gene primers provided the estimated nucleated cell counts. Only in-frame clones appear in the TCRdb table, and some are missing; sequencing was by immunoSEQ multiplex PCR. V and J calls and clone size are copied from that table; D and trimming were computed from the DNA. The profile covers 100,000 to 130,000 clones, with around 89% appearing a single time and about 6.8% taken by the ten largest. This sequence originates from a man aged 50-59 years with active or convalescent COVID-19. Sequenced: peripheral blood.

The CDR3 DNA reads TGTGCCAGCAGATGGACTAGCGGGTCCTACGAGCAGTACTTC. This gives the protein CASRWTSGSYEQYF. This sequence joins TRBV7-2 and TRBJ2-7; TRBD2 aligns across 11 bases. This CDR3 is built from 14 residues. V was pared by 6 bases and J by 1 base, with 2 bases of the junction left unmatched. CDR1 is SGHTA and CDR2 is FQGNSA in the germline V gene.